Listed here are 11 T cell receptor beta chains from one sample, sequenced in a study of blood T cell repertoires in COVID-19. Sequencing was performed with immunoSEQ multiplex PCR; in TCRdb, only in-frame clones are kept and a portion is missing. The table has about 440,000 clones, around 89% seen once. The specimen sequenced was peripheral blood. The receptors shown here come from a woman in her forties or fifties with COVID-19, enrolled during active disease.

This sequence joins TRBV5-4 and TRBJ2-7; 8 positions match TRBD1. In germline, CDR1 is SGHNT, CDR2 YYREEE (reference sequence). The V gene end was trimmed by 3 bases and the J gene end by 3 bases; junction bases not matched to a gene: 5. The CDR3 has 14 amino acids. CDR3 sequence (DNA): TGTGCCAGCAGCTCAGACAGGGGCCTCTACGAGCAGTACTTC. The encoded protein is CASSSDRGLYEQYF.

The table lists this clone with a count of one. The chain links TRBV5-5 to TRBJ2-7, with D perhaps TRBD2 (5 bases). This CDR3 is 12 amino acids long. The V end lost 4 bases, the J end lost 7 bases, and 12 bases lay between the germline ends. The germline V gene encodes CDR1 SGHKS and CDR2 YYEKEE (reference sequence). The CDR3 bases are TGTGCCAGCAGCCCACTAGGGCGAGAGCAGTACTTC. It yields the protein CASSPLGREQYF.

As DNA, the CDR3 is TGCGCCAGCAGCTTGGAAGGGACAGGGGCGGCTGAAGCTTTCTTT. It translates to CASSLEGTGAAEAFF. V gene TRBV5-1 combines with J gene TRBJ1-1; the match to TRBD1 covers 10 bases. CDR1 and CDR2 (germline): SGHRS, YFSETQ. The CDR3 has 15 amino acids. With V trimmed by 0 bases and J by 6 bases, 5 bases remained unmatched.

The chain carries TRBV4-2 and TRBJ1-6; the D is unclear. The CDR3 totals 16 residues. Germline-derived CDR1 and CDR2 are LGHNA and YNFKEQ. Trimming took off 0 bases at V and 3 bases at J, with 9 bases between the two ends. The CDR3: CASSQDEGVYNSPLHF. In DNA form, the CDR3 reads TGTGCCAGCAGCCAAGACGAAGGAGTCTATAATTCACCCCTCCACTTT.

The chain joins TRBV7-9 to TRBJ1-5, with unresolved D. The CDR3 sequence is 13 residues long. From germline, CDR1 is SEHNR and CDR2 FQNEAQ (reference sequence). The V end lost 3 bases, the J end lost 7 bases, and 10 bases lay between the germline ends. Here the CDR3 DNA reads TGTGCCAGCAGCTTGATGGCGGGACAGCCCCAGCATTTT. As protein: CASSLMAGQPQHF.

This clone has more than one count but fewer than ten. This sequence joins TRBV6-6 and TRBJ1-3, with unresolved D. Between the trimmed V and J ends, which lost 8 bases and 0 bases, there was a span of 5 bases. Germline loops: CDR1 MNHNY, CDR2 SVGAGI (reference sequence). CDR3 length equals 12 residues. This CDR3 is CASSNSGNTIYF. The CDR3 nucleotides are TGTGCCAGCTCCAACTCTGGAAACACCATATATTTT.

The chain employs TRBV5-4 and TRBJ1-1, with unresolved D. This CDR3 comprises 15 residues. The V end lost 0 bases, the J end lost 5 bases, and 14 bases lay between the germline ends. Germline assignment: CDR1 SGHNT and CDR2 YYREEE (reference sequence). The CDR3 region is CASSLAGNAGTEAFF. The CDR3 DNA follows: TGTGCCAGCAGCTTGGCCGGCAACGCGGGGACTGAAGCTTTCTTT.

This clone was observed a single time. V gene TRBV5-1 combines with J gene TRBJ2-3, with D unresolved. The CDR3 loop spans 14 amino acids. Germline CDR1 and CDR2: SGHRS and YFSETQ. The ends were cut back, 5 bases at V and 2 bases at J, with 12 bases in the middle. As DNA, the CDR3 is TGCGCCAGCAGTTTCACCCCTATCACAGATACGCAGTATTTT. Its translation: CASSFTPITDTQYF. The complete variable domain, with remaining parts taken from reference TRBV5-1 and TRBJ2-3, reads KAGVTQTPRYLIKTRGQQVTLSCSPISGHRSVSWYQQTPGQGLQFLFEYFSETQRNKGNFPGRFSGRQFSNSRSEMNVSTLELGDSALYLCASSFTPITDTQYFGPGTRLTVL.

The CDR3, as DNA: TGTGCCACCAGTGATGCTGACGCTAGCGGGGATGAGCAGTTCTTC. It is translated as CATSDADASGDEQFF. This chain connects TRBV24-1 to TRBJ2-1, with TRBD2 matching 9 bases. CDR3 size: 15 residues. V shed 3 bases, J shed 8 bases, and the junction held 7 bases outside the gene matches. Germline V gene data show CDR1 as KGHDR and CDR2 as SFDVKD.

This chain uses TRBV9 with TRBJ2-3, with D perhaps matching TRBD2 (6 bases). V was shortened by 4 bases and J by 3 bases, with 12 bases between the two germline ends. Germline CDR1 is SGDLS and CDR2 is YYNGEE. This CDR3 spans 14 amino acids. CDR3 sequence reads: CASSTLDYTDTQYF. CDR3 DNA sequence: TGTGCCAGCAGCACCCTGGACTATACAGATACGCAGTATTTT.

This chain links TRBV6-1 with TRBJ1-5; D not certain. V lost 3 bases, J lost 1 base, and 4 bases lay in between. Germline V lookup: CDR1 MNHNS, CDR2 SASEGT. The CDR3 loop spans 13 amino acids. As DNA, the CDR3 is TGTGCCAGCAGTGAGTTAAGCAATCAGCCCCAGCATTTT. It is translated as CASSELSNQPQHF.